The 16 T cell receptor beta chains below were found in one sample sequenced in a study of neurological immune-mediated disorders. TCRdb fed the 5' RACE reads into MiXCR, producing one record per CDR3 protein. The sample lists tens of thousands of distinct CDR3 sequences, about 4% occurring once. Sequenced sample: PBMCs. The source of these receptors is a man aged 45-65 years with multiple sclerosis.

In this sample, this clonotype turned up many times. In DNA form, the CDR3 reads TGTGCCAGCAGTTTAACCCCCGGACAGGGCAGGGACGAGCAGTACTTC. This gives the protein CASSLTPGQGRDEQYF. The chain carries TRBV28 and TRBJ2-7, with 8 bases aligning to TRBD1. This CDR3 comprises 16 residues. The V segment lost 2 bases and the J segment 5 bases; nucleotides outside the gene matches: 11. CDR1 is MDHEN, CDR2 SYDVKM, per germline.

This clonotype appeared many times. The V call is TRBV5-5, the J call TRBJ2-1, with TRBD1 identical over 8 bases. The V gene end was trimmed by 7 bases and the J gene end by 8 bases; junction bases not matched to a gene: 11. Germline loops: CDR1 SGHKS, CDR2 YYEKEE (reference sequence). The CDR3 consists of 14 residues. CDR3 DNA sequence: TGTGCCAGCGGAGACCCCGGGACAGGAGATGAGCAGTTCTTC. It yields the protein CASGDPGTGDEQFF.

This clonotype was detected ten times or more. CDR3 protein: CASSYSSWTSGRESQFF. In nucleotides, the CDR3 is TGTGCCAGCAGTTACAGTAGTTGGACTAGCGGGAGAGAGTCGCAGTTCTTC. The chain recombines TRBV6-5 with TRBJ2-1, with 13 bases that match TRBD2. Germline V gene data show CDR1 as MNHEY and CDR2 as SVGAGI. V was clipped by 2 bases and J by 12 bases; unmatched bases: 13. CDR3 length equals 17 residues.

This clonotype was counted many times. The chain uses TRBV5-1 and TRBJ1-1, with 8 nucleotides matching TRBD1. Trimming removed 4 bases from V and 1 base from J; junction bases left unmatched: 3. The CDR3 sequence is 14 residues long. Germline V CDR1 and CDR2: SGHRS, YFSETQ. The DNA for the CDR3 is TGCGCCAGCAGCGTCGGACAGGGGAACACTGAAGCTTTCTTT. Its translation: CASSVGQGNTEAFF.

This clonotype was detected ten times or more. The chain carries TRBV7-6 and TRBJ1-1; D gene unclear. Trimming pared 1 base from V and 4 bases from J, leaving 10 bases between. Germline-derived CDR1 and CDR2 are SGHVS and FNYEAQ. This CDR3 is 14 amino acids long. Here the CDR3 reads CASSLVGEGTEAFF. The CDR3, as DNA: TGTGCCAGCAGCTTAGTCGGGGAGGGCACTGAAGCTTTCTTT.

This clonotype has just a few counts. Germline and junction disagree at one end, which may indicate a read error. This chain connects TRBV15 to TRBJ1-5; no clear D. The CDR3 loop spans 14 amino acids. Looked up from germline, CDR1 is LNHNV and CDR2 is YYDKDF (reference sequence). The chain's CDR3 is CATSRESQNQPQNF. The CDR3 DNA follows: TGTGCCACCAGCAGAGAGTCACAGAATCAGCCCCAGAATTTT.

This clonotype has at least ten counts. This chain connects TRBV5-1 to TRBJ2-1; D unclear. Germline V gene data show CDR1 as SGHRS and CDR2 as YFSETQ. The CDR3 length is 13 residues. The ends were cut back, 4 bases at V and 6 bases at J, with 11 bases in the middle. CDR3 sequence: CASSPNLVNEQFF. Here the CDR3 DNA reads TGCGCCAGCAGCCCCAACCTAGTCAATGAGCAGTTCTTC.

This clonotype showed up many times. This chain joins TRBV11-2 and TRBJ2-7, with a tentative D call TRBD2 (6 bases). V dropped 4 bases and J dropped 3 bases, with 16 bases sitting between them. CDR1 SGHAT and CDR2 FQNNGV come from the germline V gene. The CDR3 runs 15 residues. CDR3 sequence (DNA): TGTGCCAGCAGCTCGCGACTGCCGGGAGACTACGAGCAGTACTTC. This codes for CASSSRLPGDYEQYF.

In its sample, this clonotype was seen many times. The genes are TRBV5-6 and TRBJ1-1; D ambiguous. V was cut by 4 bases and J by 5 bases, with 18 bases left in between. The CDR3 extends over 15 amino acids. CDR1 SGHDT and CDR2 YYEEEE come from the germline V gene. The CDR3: CASSPNAGKGTEAFF. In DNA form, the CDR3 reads TGTGCCAGCAGCCCCAACGCGGGGAAAGGGACTGAAGCTTTCTTT.

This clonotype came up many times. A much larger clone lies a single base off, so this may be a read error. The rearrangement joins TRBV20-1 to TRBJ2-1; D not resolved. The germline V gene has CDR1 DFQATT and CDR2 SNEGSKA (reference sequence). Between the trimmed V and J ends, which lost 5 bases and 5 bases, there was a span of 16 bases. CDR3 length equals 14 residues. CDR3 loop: CSALLGEWHNEQFF. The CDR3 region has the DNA TGCAGTGCTCTTCTTGGGGAATGGCACAATGAGCAGTTCTTC.

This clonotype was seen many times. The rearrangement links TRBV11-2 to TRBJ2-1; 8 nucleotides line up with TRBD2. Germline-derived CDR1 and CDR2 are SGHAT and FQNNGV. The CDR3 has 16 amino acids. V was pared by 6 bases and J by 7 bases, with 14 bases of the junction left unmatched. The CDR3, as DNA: TGTGCCAGCAGAGCCATTAGCGGGAAGGTGGGGAATGAGCAGTTCTTC. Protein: CASRAISGKVGNEQFF.

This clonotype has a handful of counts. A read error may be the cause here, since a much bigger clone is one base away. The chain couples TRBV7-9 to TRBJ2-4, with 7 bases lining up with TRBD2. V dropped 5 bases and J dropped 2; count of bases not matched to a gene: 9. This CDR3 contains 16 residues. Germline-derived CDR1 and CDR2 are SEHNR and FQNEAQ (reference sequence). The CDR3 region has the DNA TGTGCCAGCAGCCTGACCGGCGGGAGAACCAAAAACATTCAGTACTTC. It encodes CASSLTGGRTKNIQYF.

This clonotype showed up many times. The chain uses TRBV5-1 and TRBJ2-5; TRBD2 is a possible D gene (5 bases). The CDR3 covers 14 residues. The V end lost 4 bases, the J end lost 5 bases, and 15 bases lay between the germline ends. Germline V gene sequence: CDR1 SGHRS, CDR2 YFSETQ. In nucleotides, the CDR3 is TGCGCCAGCAGCCCCCTTTACGGGGTGGAGACCCAGTACTTC. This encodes CASSPLYGVETQYF.

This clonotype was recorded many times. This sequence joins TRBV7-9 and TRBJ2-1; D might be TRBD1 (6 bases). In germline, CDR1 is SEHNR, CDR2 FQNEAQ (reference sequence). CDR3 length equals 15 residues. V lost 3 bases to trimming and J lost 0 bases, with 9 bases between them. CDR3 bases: TGTGCCAGCAGCTTCGGGACACCCTCCTACAATGAGCAGTTCTTC. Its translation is CASSFGTPSYNEQFF. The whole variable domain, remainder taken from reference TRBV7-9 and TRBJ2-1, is DTGVSQNPRHKITKRGQNVTFRCDPISEHNRLYWYRQTLGQGPEFLTYFQNEAQLEKSRLLSDRFSAERPKGSFSTLEIQRTEQGDSAMYLCASSFGTPSYNEQFFGPGTRLTVL.

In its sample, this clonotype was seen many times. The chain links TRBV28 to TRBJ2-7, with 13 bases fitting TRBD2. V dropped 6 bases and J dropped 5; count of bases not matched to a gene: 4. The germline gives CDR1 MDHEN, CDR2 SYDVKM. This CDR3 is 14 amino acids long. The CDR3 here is CASSPGLAGDEQYF. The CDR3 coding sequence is TGTGCCAGCAGCCCCGGACTAGCGGGAGACGAGCAGTACTTC.

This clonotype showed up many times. Here the CDR3 DNA reads TGCGCCAGCAGCTTCCGACCCCGGGACAACGATGGCTACACCTTC. Encoded protein: CASSFRPRDNDGYTF. The J gene is TRBJ1-2, the V gene TRBV5-1; tentatively, D is TRBD1 (6 bases). V shed 2 bases and J shed 6 bases, with 17 bases lying between them. The CDR3 length is 15 residues. The germline V gene has CDR1 SGHRS and CDR2 YFSETQ.